This T cell receptor (beta chain) was identified during a study of regulatory T cells in long-lasting Graves disease. The length of the CDR3 is 15 residues. V shed 0 bases and J shed 4 bases, with 10 bases lying between them. CDR1 and CDR2 (germline): MNHEY, SVGAGI. Through Arm-PCR of CDR3 regions and iRepertoire HTBI primers, TCR beta libraries were built. TCRdb reprocessed the multiplex PCR reads with MiXCR, giving one entry per CDR3 protein. The top ten hold 8.9% of the sample, which has roughly 500,000 distinct CDR3 sequences, more than 10% seen once. Indicated time point: newly diagnosed GD, antithyroid drugs for less than 3 months. Researchers made the TCR library from RNA that was extracted from PBMCs. These records were also assigned to another study, of T cells in Graves' hyperthyroidism and ophthalmopathy.

The sequence came from a woman aged 25 to 39 with Graves disease. Source: peripheral blood mononuclear cells (PBMCs), taken at new diagnosis, from a patient treated with antithyroid drugs. The chain uses TRBV6-5 and TRBJ2-1; D gene uncertain. The CDR3 DNA follows: TGTGCCAGCAGTTACTCGAACAACAGATACAATGAGCAGTTCTTC. Residues: CASSYSNNRYNEQFF.